This T cell receptor (beta chain) was found in a study of graft-versus-host responses after intestinal transplantation. The overall study: The whole recipient group had anti-thymocyte globulin induction followed by tacrolimus and steroids for around three years.

Assay: immunoSEQ multiplex PCR; the TCRdb copy retains only in-frame clones and omits some. Of some 10,000 clones in the sample, under 85% were seen once. Whole-study results and caveats: The study found high graft-versus-host to host-versus-graft clonal ratios in allografts of patients with graft-donor T cell macrochimerism. Among recipient marrow samples, GvH clones were found; some appeared first in ileum or blood.

Of note for this clone: Its specificity is not known.

Tissue processing of the graft released intraepithelial and lamina propria lymphocytes from it. The clonotype originates from a human patient who received an intestinal transplant, so some T cells may come from the graft donor. The sequencing here drew on ileum tissue, taken 23 days after intestinal transplant.

The DNA of the CDR3 is TGTGCCAGCAGCTCTTGGACAGGGGGCGCAGGTCAGCCCCAGCATTTT. As protein: CASSSWTGGAGQPQHF. The chain employs TRBV7-2 and TRBJ1-5; the match to TRBD1 covers 11 bases. CDR3 length equals 16 residues. The germline gives CDR1 SGHTA, CDR2 FQGNSA. The V and J ends lost 4 bases and 6 bases, in that order; junction bases with no gene match: 8.